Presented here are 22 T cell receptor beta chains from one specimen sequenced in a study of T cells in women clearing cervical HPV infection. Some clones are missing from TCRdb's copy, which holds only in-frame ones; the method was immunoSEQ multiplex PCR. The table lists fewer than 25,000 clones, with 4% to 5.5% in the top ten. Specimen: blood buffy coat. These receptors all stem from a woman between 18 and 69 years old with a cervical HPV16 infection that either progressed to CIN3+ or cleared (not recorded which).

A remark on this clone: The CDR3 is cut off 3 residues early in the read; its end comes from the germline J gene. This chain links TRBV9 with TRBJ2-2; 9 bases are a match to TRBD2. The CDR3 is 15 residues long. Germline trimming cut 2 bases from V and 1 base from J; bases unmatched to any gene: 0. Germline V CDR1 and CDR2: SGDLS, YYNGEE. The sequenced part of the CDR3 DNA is TGTGCCAGCAGCGTTAGCGGGGGGAACACCGGGGAG. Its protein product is CASSVSGGNTGE. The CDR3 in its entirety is CASSVSGGNTGELFF.

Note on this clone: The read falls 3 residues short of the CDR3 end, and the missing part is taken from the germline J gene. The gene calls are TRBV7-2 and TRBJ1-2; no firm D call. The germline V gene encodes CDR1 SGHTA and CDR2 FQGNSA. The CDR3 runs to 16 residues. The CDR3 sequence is CASSLASRRRPYDYTF. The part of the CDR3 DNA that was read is TGTGCCAGCAGCTTAGCGTCTAGGAGGAGACCATACGAC.

CDR3 residues: CASSLGLEGRGYTF. The part of the CDR3 DNA that was read is TGCGCCAGCAGCTTGGGGTTGGAGGGTCGAGGC. The rearrangement uses TRBV5-1 and TRBJ1-2; the D is unclear. The CDR3 extends 3 residues past the end of the read, so its final part is completed from the germline J gene. Germline V lookup: CDR1 SGHRS, CDR2 YFSETQ. This CDR3 is built from 14 residues.

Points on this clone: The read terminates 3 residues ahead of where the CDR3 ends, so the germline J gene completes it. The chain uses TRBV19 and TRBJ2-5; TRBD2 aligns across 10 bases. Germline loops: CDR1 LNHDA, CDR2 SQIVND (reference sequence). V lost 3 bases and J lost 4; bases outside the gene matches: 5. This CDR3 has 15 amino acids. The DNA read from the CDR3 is TGTGCCAGTAGTATGGCTGCTAGCGGGAGAGAGACC. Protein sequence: CASSMAASGRET. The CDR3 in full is CASSMAASGRETQYF.

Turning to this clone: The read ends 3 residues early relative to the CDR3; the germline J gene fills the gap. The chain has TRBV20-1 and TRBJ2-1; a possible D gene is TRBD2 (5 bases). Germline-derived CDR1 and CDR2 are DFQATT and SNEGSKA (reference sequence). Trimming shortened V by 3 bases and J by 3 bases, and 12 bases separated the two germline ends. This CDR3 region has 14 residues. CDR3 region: CSASSGFLYNEQFF. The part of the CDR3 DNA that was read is TGCAGTGCTAGTTCGGGGTTTCTCTACAATGAG.

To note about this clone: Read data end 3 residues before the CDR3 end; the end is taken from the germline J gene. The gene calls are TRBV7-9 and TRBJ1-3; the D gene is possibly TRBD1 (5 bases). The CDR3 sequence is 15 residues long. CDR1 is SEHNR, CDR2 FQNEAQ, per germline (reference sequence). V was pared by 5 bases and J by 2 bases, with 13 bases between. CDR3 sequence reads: CASSLQEAAGNTIYF. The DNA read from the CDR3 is TGTGCCAGCAGCCTACAGGAGGCGGCTGGAAACACC.

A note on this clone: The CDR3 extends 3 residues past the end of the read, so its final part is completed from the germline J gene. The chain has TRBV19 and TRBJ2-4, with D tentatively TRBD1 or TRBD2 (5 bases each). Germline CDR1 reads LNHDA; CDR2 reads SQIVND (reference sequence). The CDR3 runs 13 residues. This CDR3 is CASSVEGSYGQYF. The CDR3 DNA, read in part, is TGTGCCAGTAGTGTTGAGGGGAGCTATGGT.

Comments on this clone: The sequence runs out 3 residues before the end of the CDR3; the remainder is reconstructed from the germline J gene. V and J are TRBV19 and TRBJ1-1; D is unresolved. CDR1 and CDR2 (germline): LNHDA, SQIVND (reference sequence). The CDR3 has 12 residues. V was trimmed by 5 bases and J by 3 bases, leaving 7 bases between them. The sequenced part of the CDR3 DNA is TGTGCCAGTAGTTTTCTTCACACTGAA. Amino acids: CASSFLHTE. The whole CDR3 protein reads CASSFLHTEAFF.

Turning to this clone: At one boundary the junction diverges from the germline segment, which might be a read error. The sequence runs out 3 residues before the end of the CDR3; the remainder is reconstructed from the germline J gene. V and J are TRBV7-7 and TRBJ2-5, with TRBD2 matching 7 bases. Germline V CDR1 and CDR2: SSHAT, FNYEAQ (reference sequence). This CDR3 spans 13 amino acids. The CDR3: CASSPWGGETQYF. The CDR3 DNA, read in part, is TGTGCTAGCAGCCCCTGGGGGGGAGAGACC.

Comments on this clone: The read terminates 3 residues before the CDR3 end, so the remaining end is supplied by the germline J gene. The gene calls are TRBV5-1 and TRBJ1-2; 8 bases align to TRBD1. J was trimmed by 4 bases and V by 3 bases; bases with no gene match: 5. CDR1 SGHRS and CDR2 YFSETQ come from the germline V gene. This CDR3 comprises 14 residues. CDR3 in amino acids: CASSSTGARYGYTF. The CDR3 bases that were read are TGCGCCAGCAGCTCGACAGGGGCACGCTATGGC.

This chain's CDR3 is CASTPVLGLAGVAPYEQYF. The part of the CDR3 DNA that was read is TGCGCCAGCACACCAGTCTTGGGACTAGCGGGAGTGGCCCCCTACGAG. The gene calls are TRBV5-1 and TRBJ2-7; TRBD2 agrees at 14 bases. The sequence runs out 3 residues before the end of the CDR3; the remainder is reconstructed from the germline J gene. Germline loops: CDR1 SGHRS, CDR2 YFSETQ. The CDR3 sequence is 19 residues long. V shed 6 bases, J shed 2 bases, and the junction held 16 bases outside the gene matches. Variable domain in full (rest from reference TRBV5-1 and TRBJ2-7): KAGVTQTPRYLIKTRGQQVTLSCSPISGHRSVSWYQQTPGQGLQFLFEYFSETQRNKGNFPGRFSGRQFSNSRSEMNVSTLELGDSALYLCASTPVLGLAGVAPYEQYFGPGTRLTVT.

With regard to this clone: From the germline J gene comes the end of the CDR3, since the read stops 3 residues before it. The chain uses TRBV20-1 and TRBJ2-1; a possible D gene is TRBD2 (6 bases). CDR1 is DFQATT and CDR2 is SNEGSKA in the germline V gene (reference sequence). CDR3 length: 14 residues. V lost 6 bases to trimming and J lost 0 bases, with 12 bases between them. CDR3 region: CSAPGGPSYNEQFF. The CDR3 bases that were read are TGCAGTGCCCCAGGAGGGCCCTCCTACAATGAG.

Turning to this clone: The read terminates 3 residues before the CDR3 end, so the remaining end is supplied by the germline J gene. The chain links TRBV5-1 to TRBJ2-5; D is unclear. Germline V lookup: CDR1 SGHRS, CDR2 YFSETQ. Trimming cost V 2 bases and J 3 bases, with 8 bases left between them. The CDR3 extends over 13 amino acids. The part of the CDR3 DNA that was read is TGCGCCAGCAGCTTTGACTGGGAAGAGACC. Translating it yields CASSFDWEET. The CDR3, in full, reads CASSFDWEETQYF.

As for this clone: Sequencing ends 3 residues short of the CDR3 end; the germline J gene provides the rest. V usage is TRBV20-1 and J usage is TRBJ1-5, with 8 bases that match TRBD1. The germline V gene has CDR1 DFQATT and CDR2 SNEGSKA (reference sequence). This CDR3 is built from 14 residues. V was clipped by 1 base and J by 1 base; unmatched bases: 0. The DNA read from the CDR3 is TGCAGTGCTAGAGGACAGGGGAGCAATCAGCCC. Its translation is CSARGQGSNQP. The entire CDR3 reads CSARGQGSNQPQHF.

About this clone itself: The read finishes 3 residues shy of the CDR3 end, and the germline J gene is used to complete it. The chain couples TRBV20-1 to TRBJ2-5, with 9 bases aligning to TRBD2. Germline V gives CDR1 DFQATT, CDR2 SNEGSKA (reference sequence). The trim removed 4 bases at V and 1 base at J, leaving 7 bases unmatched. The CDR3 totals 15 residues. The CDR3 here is CSAKGRGGPQETQYF. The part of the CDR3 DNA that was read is TGCAGTGCTAAGGGGCGGGGGGGCCCCCAAGAGACC.

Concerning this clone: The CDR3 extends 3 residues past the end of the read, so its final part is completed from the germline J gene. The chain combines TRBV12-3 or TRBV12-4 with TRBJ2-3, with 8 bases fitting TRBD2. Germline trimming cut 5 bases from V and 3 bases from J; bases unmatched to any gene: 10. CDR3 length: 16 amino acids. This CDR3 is CASSAPAGVVTDTQYF. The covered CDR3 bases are TGTGCCAGCAGTGCACCAGCGGGAGTCGTGACAGATACG.

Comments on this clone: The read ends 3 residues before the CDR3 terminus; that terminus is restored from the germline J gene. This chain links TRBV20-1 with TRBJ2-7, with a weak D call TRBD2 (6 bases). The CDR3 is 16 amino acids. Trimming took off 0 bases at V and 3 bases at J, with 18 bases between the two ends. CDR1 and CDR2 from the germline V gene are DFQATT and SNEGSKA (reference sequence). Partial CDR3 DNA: TGCAGTGCTAGAGATCGATGCGGGATGGGATTCTACGAG. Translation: CSARDRCGMGFYE. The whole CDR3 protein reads CSARDRCGMGFYEQYF.

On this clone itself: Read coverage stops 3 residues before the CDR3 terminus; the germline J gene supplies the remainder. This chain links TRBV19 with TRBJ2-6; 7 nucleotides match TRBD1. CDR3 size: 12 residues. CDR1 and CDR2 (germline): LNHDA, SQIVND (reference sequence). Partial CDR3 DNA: TGTGCCAGTATCTCAGGGGGAAGGGTC. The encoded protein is CASISGGRV. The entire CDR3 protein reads CASISGGRVLTF.

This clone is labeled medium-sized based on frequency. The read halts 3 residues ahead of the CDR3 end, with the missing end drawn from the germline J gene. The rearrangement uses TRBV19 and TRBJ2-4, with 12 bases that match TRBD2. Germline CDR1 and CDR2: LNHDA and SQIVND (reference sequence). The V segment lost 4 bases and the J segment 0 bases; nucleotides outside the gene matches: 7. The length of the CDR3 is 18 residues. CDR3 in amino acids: CASSTGLAGIGAKNIQYF. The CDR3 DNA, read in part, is TGTGCCAGTAGTACTGGACTAGCGGGAATTGGAGCCAAAAACATT.

The chain's CDR3 is CASSMPPRQYNEQFF. The CDR3 bases that were read are TGTGCCAGTAGTATGCCCCCCAGACAGTACAATGAG. The chain joins TRBV19 to TRBJ2-1, with D maybe TRBD1 (5 bases). The CDR3 end lies 3 residues beyond the end of the read and is filled in from the germline J gene. The germline V gene has CDR1 LNHDA and CDR2 SQIVND (reference sequence). The V and J ends lost 3 bases and 4 bases respectively, with 13 bases between them. The CDR3 has 15 amino acids.

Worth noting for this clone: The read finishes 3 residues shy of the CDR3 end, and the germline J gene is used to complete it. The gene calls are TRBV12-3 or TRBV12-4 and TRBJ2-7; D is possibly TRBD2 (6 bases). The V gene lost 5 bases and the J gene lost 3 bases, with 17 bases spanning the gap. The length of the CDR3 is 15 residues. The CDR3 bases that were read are TGTGCCAGCAGTATCGGGACTGAGCCTAACTACGAG. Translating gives CASSIGTEPNYE. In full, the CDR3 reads CASSIGTEPNYEQYF.

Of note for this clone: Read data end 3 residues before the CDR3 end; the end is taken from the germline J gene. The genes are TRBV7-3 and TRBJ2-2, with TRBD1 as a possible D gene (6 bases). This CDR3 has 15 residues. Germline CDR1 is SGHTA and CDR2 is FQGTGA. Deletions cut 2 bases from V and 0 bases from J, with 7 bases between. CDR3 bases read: TGTGCCAGCAGCTTACAGGGGTCGAACACCGGGGAG. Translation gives CASSLQGSNTGE. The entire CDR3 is CASSLQGSNTGELFF.